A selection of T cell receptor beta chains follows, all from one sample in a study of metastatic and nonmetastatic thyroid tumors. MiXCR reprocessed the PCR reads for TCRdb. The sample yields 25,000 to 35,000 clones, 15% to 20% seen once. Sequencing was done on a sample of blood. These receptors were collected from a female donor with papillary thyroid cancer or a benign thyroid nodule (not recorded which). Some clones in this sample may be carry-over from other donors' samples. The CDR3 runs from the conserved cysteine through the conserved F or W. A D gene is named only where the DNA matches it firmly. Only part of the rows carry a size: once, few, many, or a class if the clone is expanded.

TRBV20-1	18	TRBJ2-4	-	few	TGCAGTGCTAGAGCCCTAATGGGGCAGGGGCGGACCAAAAACATTCAGTACTTC	CSARALMGQGRTKNIQYF
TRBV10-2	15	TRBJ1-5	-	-	TGCGCCAGCAGGGAGAGGGGCAGGTGTGAACAGCCCCAGCATTTT	CASRERGRCEQPQHF
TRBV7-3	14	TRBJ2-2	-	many	TGTGCCAGCAGCTTACTAGCCGTATCCGGGGAGCTGTTTTTT	CASSLLAVSGELFF
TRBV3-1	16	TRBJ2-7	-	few	TGTGCCAGCAGCCCCGTATCCGGGGCAGGTTCCTACGAGCAGTACTTC	CASSPVSGAGSYEQYF
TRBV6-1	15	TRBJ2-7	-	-	TGTGCCAGGGCTGCGAACGGAATATTAGCCTACGAGCAGTACTTC	CARAANGILAYEQYF
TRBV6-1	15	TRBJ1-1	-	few	TGTGCCAGCATTCTGGGGGGGAATGAAGACACTGAAGCTTTCTTT	CASILGGNEDTEAFF
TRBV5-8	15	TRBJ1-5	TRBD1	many	TGTGCCAGCAGCGGAGGACAGGCTAGCAATCAGCCCCAGCATTTT	CASSGGQASNQPQHF
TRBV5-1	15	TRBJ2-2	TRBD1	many	TGCGCCAGCATGTGGGGACAGGGAAGCACCGGGGAGCTGTTTTTT	CASMWGQGSTGELFF
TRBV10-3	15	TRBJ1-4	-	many	TGTGCCATCAGTGTAACGGCAACAACTAATGAAAAACTGTTTTTT	CAISVTATTNEKLFF
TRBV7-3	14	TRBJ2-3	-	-	TGTGCCAGCAGCTTATCACAGGGCGGAGATACGCAGTATTTT	CASSLSQGGDTQYF
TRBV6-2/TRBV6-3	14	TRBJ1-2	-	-	TGTGCCAGCACTCTCTTCGGGGGGAACTATGGCTACACCTTC	CASTLFGGNYGYTF
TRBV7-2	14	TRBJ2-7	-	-	TGTGCCAGCAGCTTGGGGGACCTCTCCTACGAGCAGTACTTC	CASSLGDLSYEQYF
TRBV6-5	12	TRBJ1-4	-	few	TGTGCCAGCAAATGCAATAATGAAAAACTGTCTTTT	CASKCNNEKLSF
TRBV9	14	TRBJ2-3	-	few	TGTGCCAGCAGCGTACGTCAGTTCACAGATACGCAGTATTTT	CASSVRQFTDTQYF
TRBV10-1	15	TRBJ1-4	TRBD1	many	TGCGCCAGCAGTCCTAGACAGGGGGCTAATGAAAAACTGTTTTTT	CASSPRQGANEKLFF
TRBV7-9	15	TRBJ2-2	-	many	TGTGCCAGCAGCTTAGTGGCAGGGGATGCCGGGGAGCTGTTTTTT	CASSLVAGDAGELFF
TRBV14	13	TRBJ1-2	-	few	TGTGCCAGCAGCCAAGGGATGCCCCCTGGCTACACCTTC	CASSQGMPPGYTF
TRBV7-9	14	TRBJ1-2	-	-	TGTGCCAGCAGCTTAGTCACAGCTCCCTATGGCTACACCTTC	CASSLVTAPYGYTF
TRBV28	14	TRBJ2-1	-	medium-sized	TGTGCCAGCAGTCCTCAAGTTGGTAGGAATGAGCAGTTCTTC	CASSPQVGRNEQFF
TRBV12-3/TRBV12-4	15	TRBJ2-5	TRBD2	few	TGTGCCAGCAGTTTATCAGCGGGGGGCCAAGAGGCCCAGTACTTC	CASSLSAGGQEAQYF
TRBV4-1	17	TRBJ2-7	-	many	TGCGCCAGCAGCCAGGGGGGGGGCTCCGCGGGGTCCTACGAGCAGTACTTC	CASSQGGGSAGSYEQYF
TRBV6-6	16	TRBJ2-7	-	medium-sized	TGTGCCAGCAGTTACCAAGAGAGGGGGGACTCCTACGAGCAGTACTTC	CASSYQERGDSYEQYF
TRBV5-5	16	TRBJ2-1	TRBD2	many	TGTGCCAGCAGCTTGGACCAGGGCGGGAGATGGAATGAGCAGTTCTTC	CASSLDQGGRWNEQFF
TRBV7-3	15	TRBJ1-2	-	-	TGTGCCAGCAGCCTCACCAGCGAAAGTGGCTATGGCTACACCTTC	CASSLTSESGYGYTF
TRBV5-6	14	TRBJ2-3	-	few	TGTGCCAGCAGCTTGGGTGGGGGCACAGATACGCAGTATTTT	CASSLGGGTDTQYF
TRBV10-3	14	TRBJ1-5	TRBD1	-	TGTGCCATCAGTGTGGGGACAGGAAATCAGCCCCAGCATTTT	CAISVGTGNQPQHF
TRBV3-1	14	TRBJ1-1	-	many	TGTGCCAGCAGCCCCGATTGGAGGAACACTGAAGCTTTCTTT	CASSPDWRNTEAFF
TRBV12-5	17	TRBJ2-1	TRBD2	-	TGTGCTAGTGGTTTAGGTATCGGAGGACTAGCTTTAGATGAGCAGTTCTTC	CASGLGIGGLALDEQFF
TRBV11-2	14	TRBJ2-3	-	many	TGTGCCAGCAGCTTAGCATCCAGCACAGATACGCAGTATTTT	CASSLASSTDTQYF
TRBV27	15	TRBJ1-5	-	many	TGTGCCAGCAGTTCCTTGCGACCGGGCAATCAGCCCCAGCATTTT	CASSSLRPGNQPQHF
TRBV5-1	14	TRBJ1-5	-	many	TGCGCCAGCAGCCGTGAAGGGGGTAGTCAGCCCCAGCATTTT	CASSREGGSQPQHF
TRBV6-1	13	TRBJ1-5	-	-	TGTGCCAGCAGTGAAGCGGGATCCTGGGCCCAGCATTTT	CASSEAGSWAQHF
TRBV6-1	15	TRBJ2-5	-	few	TGTGCCAGCAGCCGGGGGGGGACAGACCAAGAGACCCAGTACTTC	CASSRGGTDQETQYF
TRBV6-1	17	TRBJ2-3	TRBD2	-	TGTGCCAGCAGTGAAAGGAGGTTAGCGGGACCCACAGATACGCAGTATTTT	CASSERRLAGPTDTQYF
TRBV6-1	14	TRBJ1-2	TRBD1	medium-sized	TGTGCCAGCAGGGGACAGGGCGGGTACTATGGCTACACCTTC	CASRGQGGYYGYTF
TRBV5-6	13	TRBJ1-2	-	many	TGTGCCAGCAGTACCGGGTTTTCAGAGGGCTACACCTTC	CASSTGFSEGYTF
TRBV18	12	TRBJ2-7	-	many	TGTGCCAGCTCACCACTGGGATACGAGCAGTACTTC	CASSPLGYEQYF
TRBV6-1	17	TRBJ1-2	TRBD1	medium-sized	TGTGCCAGCAGTGAAGCAACCGGGACAGATTACGGCTATGGCTACACCTTC	CASSEATGTDYGYGYTF
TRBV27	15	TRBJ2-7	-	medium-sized	TGTGCCAGCAGTTTACTGTTCGACAGCGCCTACGAGCAGTACTTC	CASSLLFDSAYEQYF
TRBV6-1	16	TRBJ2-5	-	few	TGTGCCAGCAGCCCCTCCCTGTCGAGCCCTAAAGAGACCCAGTACTTC	CASSPSLSSPKETQYF
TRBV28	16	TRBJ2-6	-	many	TGTGCCATCTCGGACAGGAGGGTCTCTGGGGCCAACGTCCTGACTTTC	CAISDRRVSGANVLTF
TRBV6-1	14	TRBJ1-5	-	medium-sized	TGTGCCAGCGGTCGTTCGGTGGAGAATCAGCCCCAGCATTTT	CASGRSVENQPQHF
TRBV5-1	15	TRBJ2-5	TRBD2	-	TGCGCCAGCAGCTTGGGGGAGGGCCGAGGAGAGACCCAGTACTTC	CASSLGEGRGETQYF
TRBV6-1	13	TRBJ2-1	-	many	TGTGCCAGCAGTCGGCTCGGGGAGGATGAGCAGTTCTTC	CASSRLGEDEQFF
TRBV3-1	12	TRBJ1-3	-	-	TGTGCCAGCAGCCATTCTGGAAACACCATATATTTT	CASSHSGNTIYF
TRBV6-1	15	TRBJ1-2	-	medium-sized	TGTGCCAGCAGTGAAGCTCAACCAGACGTCTATGGCTACACCTTC	CASSEAQPDVYGYTF
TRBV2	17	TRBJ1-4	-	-	TGTGCCAGCAGTACCCCTCGGGGGAAACCAACAAATGAAAAACTGTTTTTT	CASSTPRGKPTNEKLFF
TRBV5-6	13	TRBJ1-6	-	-	TGTGCCAGCAGCTCGGGGAGGAATTCACCCCTCCACTTT	CASSSGRNSPLHF
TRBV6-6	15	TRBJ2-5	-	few	TGTGCCAACAGTTACTCAAGGGACCGCCAAGAGACCCAGTACTTC	CANSYSRDRQETQYF
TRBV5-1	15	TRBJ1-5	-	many	TGCGCCAGCAGCTCGGGTGGGGCTGGCAATCAGCCCCAGCATTTT	CASSSGGAGNQPQHF
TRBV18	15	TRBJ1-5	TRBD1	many	TGTGCCAGCTCACCCCTGACAGGGGTGGATCAGCCCCAGCATTTT	CASSPLTGVDQPQHF
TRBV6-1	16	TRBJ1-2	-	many	TGTGCCAGCAGTGACGGTGGGGCAGGAGGGAACTATGGCTACACCTTC	CASSDGGAGGNYGYTF
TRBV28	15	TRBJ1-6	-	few	TGTGCCAGCAGTCCTCGACAGCTTTACAATTCACCCCTCCACTTT	CASSPRQLYNSPLHF
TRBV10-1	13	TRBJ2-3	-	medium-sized	TGCGCCAGCACGTCCGGGAGCACAGATACGCAGTATTTT	CASTSGSTDTQYF
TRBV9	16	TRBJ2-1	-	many	TGTGCCAGCAGCGACGCCTACAGGGACCCCTCCAATGAGCAGTTCTTC	CASSDAYRDPSNEQFF
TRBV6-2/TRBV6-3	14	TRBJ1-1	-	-	TGTGCCAGATCATCCAGCGACAGCCACACTGAAGCTTTCTTT	CARSSSDSHTEAFF